A selection of T cell receptor beta chains follows, all from one sample in a study of CD8 T cells in Susac syndrome. TCRdb re-called the immunoSEQ multiplex PCR reads through MiXCR, storing one row per CDR3 protein. The table includes around 90,000 distinct CDR3 sequences, about 95% detected once. The specimen was CD8+ T cells from PBMCs. The receptors shown here come from a human donor with Susac syndrome. Each CDR3 is given with its conserved first and last residue. A D gene is named only where the DNA matches it firmly. Only some rows state a clone size, as once, few, many or a class for expanded clones.

clone_size | d_call | j_call | v_call | cdr3_aa | cdr3_nt
- | - | TRBJ1-3 | TRBV9 | CASSGNTIYF | TGTGCCAGCAGCGGAAACACCATATATTTT
- | - | TRBJ1-6 | TRBV5-1 | CASSLYRDNSPLHF | TGCGCCAGCAGCTTGTACAGGGACAATTCACCCCTCCACTTT
- | TRBD1 | TRBJ1-5 | TRBV20-1 | CSARNRGGSNQPQHF | TGCAGTGCTAGGAACAGGGGAGGTAGCAATCAGCCCCAGCATTTT
- | - | TRBJ1-4 | TRBV10-3 | CAISAEGTGEKLFF | TGTGCCATCAGTGCGGAGGGGACGGGTGAAAAACTGTTTTTT
- | TRBD1 | TRBJ1-5 | TRBV20-1 | CSAPDRGNQPQHF | TGCAGTGCCCCGGACAGGGGCAATCAGCCCCAGCATTTT
- | TRBD1 | TRBJ1-2 | TRBV20-1 | CSAWGTGSGYTF | TGCAGTGCATGGGGGACAGGGTCGGGCTACACCTTC
- | TRBD2 | TRBJ2-7 | TRBV5-1 | CASSPRTSVHEQYF | TGCGCCAGCAGCCCGAGGACTAGCGTCCACGAGCAGTACTTC
- | - | TRBJ2-2 | TRBV9 | CASSVKLANTGELFF | TGTGCCAGCAGCGTCAAGCTAGCGAACACCGGGGAGCTGTTTTTT
- | TRBD1 | TRBJ1-1 | TRBV5-1 | CASSPLTGENTEAFF | TGCGCCAGCAGCCCTTTGACAGGGGAGAACACTGAAGCTTTCTTT
few | TRBD1 | TRBJ2-5 | TRBV6-5 | CASSRTGRETQYF | TGTGCCAGCAGTCGGACAGGGCGCGAGACCCAGTACTTC
- | TRBD2 | TRBJ2-1 | TRBV20-1 | CSARDVVLAGGLNDNEQFF | TGCAGTGCTAGAGATGTGGTACTAGCGGGGGGGCTGAACGATAATGAGCAGTTCTTC
- | - | TRBJ2-7 | TRBV2 | CASSDRVPYEQYF | TGTGCCAGCAGTGACAGGGTACCCTACGAGCAGTACTTC
- | - | TRBJ2-5 | TRBV29-1 | CSVEDFRQDGQETQYF | TGCAGCGTTGAAGATTTCAGGCAGGACGGCCAAGAGACCCAGTACTTC
once | - | TRBJ1-3 | TRBV9 | CASSWGSTIYF | TGTGCCAGCAGCTGGGGAAGCACCATATATTTT
- | - | TRBJ2-7 | TRBV4-2 | CASSQEFLYEQYF | TGTGCCAGCAGCCAAGAGTTTCTCTACGAGCAGTACTTC